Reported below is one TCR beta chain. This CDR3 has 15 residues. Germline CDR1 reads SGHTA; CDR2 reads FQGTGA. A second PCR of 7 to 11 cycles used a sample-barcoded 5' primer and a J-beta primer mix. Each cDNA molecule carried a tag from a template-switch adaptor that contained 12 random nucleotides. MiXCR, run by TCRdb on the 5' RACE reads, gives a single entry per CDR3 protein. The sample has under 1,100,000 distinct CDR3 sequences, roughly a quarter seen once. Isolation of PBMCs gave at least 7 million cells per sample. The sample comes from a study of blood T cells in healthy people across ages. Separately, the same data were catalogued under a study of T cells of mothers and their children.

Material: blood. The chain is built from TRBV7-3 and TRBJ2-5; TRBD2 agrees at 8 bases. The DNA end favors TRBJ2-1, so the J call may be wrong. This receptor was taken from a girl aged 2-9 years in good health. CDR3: CASRNPGLGGSEQFF. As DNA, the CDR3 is TGTGCCAGCAGAAACCCGGGACTAGGGGGTTCTGAGCAGTTCTTC.